The clone carrying this T cell receptor beta chain showed up many times. The data were taken from a study of human T cells and chemical hapten exposure. TCRdb reprocessed the RACE reads with MiXCR, giving one entry per CDR3 protein. The repertoire has under 60,000 distinct CDR3 sequences, approximately 11% of them found once; the top ten carry 1.5% to 2%. The time point is: patch test 1, 2 weeks after DPC sensitization. Described treatment: therapeutic diphenylcyclopropenone sensitization with weekly scalp DPC. Unfractionated whole blood served as the source for total RNA extraction. The drawing of blood occurred before each patch test was applied. The junction had 4 bases not matched to a gene; V was cut back by 5 bases and J by 5 bases. The CDR3 runs 14 residues. CDR1 SGHNT and CDR2 YENEEA come from the germline V gene.

This TCR was recovered from a woman aged 40 to 50 with alopecia areata. Some clones in this sample may be carry-over from other donors' samples. The chain carries TRBV11-3 and TRBJ2-3; 10 bases agree with TRBD2. The sample here was whole blood, taken in connection with sensitization to the hapten diphenylcyclopropenone (DPC). The CDR3 DNA reads as TGTGCCAGCAGCCCCTGGACTAGCGGAGATACGCAGTATTTT. This codes for CASSPWTSGDTQYF.